The 23 T cell receptor beta chains below all came from one sample that was sequenced in a study of T cell changes during pregnancy in multiple sclerosis. Measured with immunoSEQ multiplex PCR; TCRdb has only the in-frame clones, and not every one. The table shows approximately 28,000 clones, with roughly nine tenths occurring only once. The sample here was peripheral blood, taken in the first trimester of pregnancy. These receptors all come from a female donor in good health, enrolled as a control in a pregnancy study.

This rearrangement joins TRBV11-3 to TRBJ2-7; maybe TRBD2 (7 bases). Germline loops: CDR1 SGHNT, CDR2 YENEEA. V lost 8 bases and J lost 0, with 14 bases in between. CDR3 length: 14 amino acids. CDR3 sequence reads: CASAGGGLSYEQYF. The CDR3 nucleotides are TGTGCCAGCGCTGGGGGGGGCCTCTCCTACGAGCAGTACTTC. Supplemented by reference TRBV11-3 and TRBJ2-7, the full variable domain reads EAGVVQSPRYKIIEKKQPVAFWCNPISGHNTLYWYLQNLGQGPELLIRYENEEAVDDSQLPKDRFSAERLKGVDSTLKIQPAELGDSAVYLCASAGGGLSYEQYFGPGTRLTVT.

V usage is TRBV11-3 and J usage is TRBJ1-3, with a possible D match to TRBD1 (6 bases). CDR3 length: 15 amino acids. The V gene's germline CDR1 is SGHNT and CDR2 YENEEA. Trimming left V 7 bases short and J 4 bases short, with 17 bases between. CDR3 residues: CASTYRDTPGNTIYF. In nucleotides, the CDR3 is TGTGCCAGCACCTACAGGGATACGCCCGGAAACACCATATATTTT.

The sample holds one count of this clone. This chain connects TRBV5-4 to TRBJ2-2; D possibly corresponds to TRBD2 (6 bases). CDR1 and CDR2 (germline): SGHNT, YYREEE (reference sequence). Deletions cut 3 bases from V and 0 bases from J, with 6 bases between. The CDR3 contains 14 residues. CDR3 protein: CASSSGANTGELFF. CDR3 DNA: TGTGCCAGCAGCTCGGGAGCGAACACCGGGGAGCTGTTTTTT.

There are a few counts of this clone. This chain links TRBV2 with TRBJ1-4; TRBD1 is a possible D gene (6 bases). Trimming stripped 7 bases from V and 4 bases from J, with 22 bases between. Germline V gene sequence: CDR1 SNHLY, CDR2 FYNNEI. The CDR3 spans 17 residues. Here the CDR3 DNA reads TGTGCCAGCACCGAGAAGTGGGGGGGCGTAGGTAATGAAAAACTGTTTTTT. The encoded protein is CASTEKWGGVGNEKLFF. Full variable domain (remainder filled in from reference TRBV2 and TRBJ1-4): EPEVTQTPSHQVTQMGQEVILRCVPISNHLYFYWYRQILGQKVEFLVSFYNNEISEKSEIFDDQFSVERPDGSNFTLKIRSTKLEDSAMYFCASTEKWGGVGNEKLFFGSGTQLSVL.

The V call is TRBV7-9, the J call TRBJ1-4; 10 bases align to TRBD1. After removal of 5 bases from V and 8 bases from J, the junction contained 14 bases not matched to a gene. This CDR3 region has 17 residues. Germline values: CDR1 SEHNR, CDR2 FQNEAQ (reference sequence). In nucleotides, the CDR3 is TGTGCCAGCAGCCCGCGACTAGGGGACAGGGGTTCCGAAAAACTGTTTTTT. Translated, it gives CASSPRLGDRGSEKLFF.

The V gene is TRBV29-1, the J gene TRBJ1-2, with 10 bases matching TRBD1. There are 13 residues in the CDR3. J was trimmed by 8 bases and V by 6 bases; bases with no gene match: 9. CDR1 is SQVTM, CDR2 ANQGSEA, per germline. The CDR3 sequence is CSVDPDRGSGYTF. Written as DNA, the CDR3 is TGCAGCGTCGACCCGGACAGGGGGTCCGGCTACACCTTC. The entire variable domain, with the rest obtained from reference TRBV29-1 and TRBJ1-2, is as follows: SAVISQKPSRDICQRGTSLTIQCQVDSQVTMMFWYRQQPGQSLTLIATANQGSEATYESGFVIDKFPISRPNLTFSTLTVSNMSPEDSSIYLCSVDPDRGSGYTFGSGTRLTVV.

The rearrangement uses TRBV9 and TRBJ2-5; 7 bases align to TRBD2. The V gene's germline CDR1 is SGDLS and CDR2 YYNGEE. V shed 6 bases and J 5 bases; nucleotides not matched to a gene: 10. The length of the CDR3 is 14 residues. CDR3 in DNA: TGTGCCAGCAATTTGGGTAGCGGGCGGGAGACCCAGTACTTC. It is translated as CASNLGSGRETQYF.

The DNA of the CDR3 is TGTGCCACCGGTAGAGGGTATGAGGGCAATCAGCCCCAGCATTTT. Amino acid sequence: CATGRGYEGNQPQHF. The V call is TRBV15, the J call TRBJ1-5, with D hard to call. Germline CDR1 LNHNV, CDR2 YYDKDF (reference sequence). The CDR3 covers 15 residues. Trimming took 8 bases from V and 2 from J, leaving 16 bases between them.

This clone appeared once. The chain employs TRBV11-3 and TRBJ1-2; D gene unclear. V lost 5 bases, J lost 6 bases, and 19 bases lay in between. The CDR3 is 15 amino acids. Per the germline V gene, CDR1 is SGHNT and CDR2 is YENEEA. The CDR3 DNA reads TGTGCCAGCAGCCCATCAACCGGACGGGGAGATGGCTACACCTTC. Amino acid sequence: CASSPSTGRGDGYTF.

The V and J genes are TRBV13 and TRBJ1-2; the match to TRBD1 covers 11 bases. This CDR3 is 13 amino acids long. CDR1 and CDR2 from the germline V gene are PRHDT and FYEKMQ (reference sequence). V lost 5 bases and J lost 8; bases outside the gene matches: 4. This CDR3 is CASSTGQGAGYTF. CDR3 sequence (DNA): TGTGCCAGCAGCACCGGACAGGGGGCGGGCTACACCTTC.

The rearrangement links TRBV13 to TRBJ2-7; D is ambiguous. The ends were cut back, 2 bases at V and 3 bases at J, with 17 bases in the middle. The CDR3 has 16 amino acids. Per the germline V gene, CDR1 is PRHDT and CDR2 is FYEKMQ (reference sequence). The CDR3, as DNA: TGTGCCAGCAGCTTATACCGGCAGGCAGTAGTCTACGAGCAGTACTTC. Translating it yields CASSLYRQAVVYEQYF. Together with reference TRBV13 and TRBJ2-7, the CDR3 gives the full variable domain: AAGVIQSPRHLIKEKRETATLKCYPIPRHDTVYWYQQGPGQDPQFLISFYEKMQSDKGSIPDRFSAQQFSDYHSELNMSSLELGDSALYFCASSLYRQAVVYEQYFGPGTRLTVT.

The chain combines TRBV4-1 with TRBJ1-1, with D possibly TRBD1 on 6 matching bases. Germline CDR1 reads MGHRA; CDR2 reads YSYEKL. Trimming cost V 3 bases and J 11 bases, with 19 bases left between them. The CDR3 totals 14 residues. CDR3 in DNA: TGCGCCAGCAGCCAGGGAATTACAGGGCCGGGTGCTTTCTTT. Amino acids: CASSQGITGPGAFF.

This clone was seen just once. The V call is TRBV27, the J call TRBJ2-1; TRBD2 matches at 7 bases. The V gene end was trimmed by 2 bases and the J gene end by 8 bases; junction bases not matched to a gene: 9. CDR1 and CDR2 (germline): MNHEY, SMNVEV (reference sequence). CDR3 length: 15 amino acids. The CDR3 protein is CASSLGGRVGDEQFF. The CDR3 nucleotides are TGTGCCAGCAGTTTAGGGGGGAGGGTTGGCGATGAGCAGTTCTTC.

The V gene is TRBV2, the J gene TRBJ2-1; 8 nucleotides match TRBD2. Looked up from germline, CDR1 is SNHLY and CDR2 is FYNNEI. CDR3 length: 16 amino acids. Trimming took 6 bases from V and 9 from J; bases not matched to a gene: 16. The CDR3 sequence is CASRAPLAGVGGEQFF. The DNA of the CDR3 is TGTGCCAGCAGGGCCCCCCTAGCGGGCGTAGGTGGTGAGCAGTTCTTC.

This rearrangement joins TRBV20-1 to TRBJ2-1; TRBD2 agrees at 11 bases. CDR3 size: 11 residues. Per germline, CDR1 DFQATT and CDR2 SNEGSKA (reference sequence). V was clipped by 6 bases and J by 13 bases; unmatched bases: 5. In DNA, the CDR3 is TGCAGTGCAACTAGCGGGAGATCCCAGTTCTTC. As protein: CSATSGRSQFF.

V and J are TRBV18 and TRBJ2-1; TRBD2 aligns across 12 bases. The CDR3 has 17 amino acids. V lost 2 bases, J lost 5 bases, and 7 bases stayed unmatched. Germline loops: CDR1 KGHSH, CDR2 LQKENI. CDR3 DNA: TGTGCCAGCTCACCAAACTCGCTAGCGGGGGGGAACAATGAGCAGTTCTTC. This sequence encodes CASSPNSLAGGNNEQFF.

CDR3: CASSERRNYGYTF. The CDR3 DNA follows: TGCGCCAGCAGTGAACGGAGGAACTATGGCTACACCTTC. The chain recombines TRBV10-1 with TRBJ1-2; no definite D call. Per the germline V gene, CDR1 is WNHNN and CDR2 is SYGVQD (reference sequence). This CDR3 is built from 13 residues. V lost 3 bases to trimming and J lost 2 bases, with 7 bases between them.

J is TRBJ2-7 and V is TRBV7-2, with TRBD1 matching 7 bases. V lost 4 bases, J lost 3 bases, and 12 bases stayed unmatched. The CDR3 sequence is 16 residues long. Looked up from germline, CDR1 is SGHTA and CDR2 is FQGNSA. Here the CDR3 DNA reads TGTGCCAGCAGCTCGCGACAGGGACAACTATTCTACGAGCAGTACTTC. This gives the protein CASSSRQGQLFYEQYF.

J is TRBJ2-1 and V is TRBV30, with TRBD2 matching over 12 bases. The CDR3 is 15 amino acids. Germline lookup yields CDR1 GTSNPN and CDR2 SVGIG (reference sequence). J lost 3 bases, V lost 1 base, and 1 base had no gene match. The CDR3 bases are TGTGCCTGGAGTGGACTAGCGGGAGACTACAATGAGCAGTTCTTC. Translation gives CAWSGLAGDYNEQFF.

The V and J genes are TRBV11-3 and TRBJ2-7, with 9 bases lining up with TRBD2. CDR1 is SGHNT, CDR2 YENEEA, per germline. The junction had 6 bases not matched to a gene; V was cut back by 2 bases and J by 4 bases. This CDR3 is 15 amino acids long. CDR3 DNA: TGTGCCAGCAGCTTAAACCTAGCGGGGTATTACGAGCAGTACTTC. It encodes CASSLNLAGYYEQYF.

This clone was seen a handful of times. The rearrangement joins TRBV7-9 to TRBJ2-1; TRBD2 agrees at 10 bases. Losses at the gene ends were 5 bases for V and 4 bases for J; bases not matched to a gene: 8. CDR3 length: 16 residues. Germline loops: CDR1 SEHNR, CDR2 FQNEAQ (reference sequence). The CDR3 spells CASSPPTSGPYNEQFF. The CDR3 bases are TGTGCCAGCAGCCCACCGACTAGCGGGCCTTACAATGAGCAGTTCTTC.

This rearrangement joins TRBV29-1 to TRBJ2-7, with 8 bases fitting TRBD1. This CDR3 is built from 12 residues. Germline CDR1 and CDR2: SQVTM and ANQGSEA. V shed 5 bases, J shed 5 bases, and the junction held 5 bases outside the gene matches. In DNA, the CDR3 is TGCAGCGTTCGTAAGACAGGGGACGAGCAGTACTTC. Translating gives CSVRKTGDEQYF.

V is TRBV7-9 and J is TRBJ1-1; perhaps TRBD1 as D (5 bases). V shed 4 bases and J shed 1 base, with 10 bases lying between them. CDR3 length: 14 residues. The germline V gene encodes CDR1 SEHNR and CDR2 FQNEAQ (reference sequence). The CDR3 DNA is TGTGCCAGCAGCTCGAACGGGGGGAACACTGAAGCTTTCTTT. Its protein product is CASSSNGGNTEAFF.